Listed here are 17 T cell receptor beta chains from one sample, sequenced in a study of blood T cell repertoires in COVID-19 (dated by TCRdb to about 2020). Library preparation was by the immunoSEQ multiplex PCR assay. Imported from immuneACCESS, the table was reduced by TCRdb to in-frame sequences with V and J called. These copies leave out some clones; in studies compared against another copy, an unresolved V gene accounts for under half, and the cause of the remainder is not known. Across this sample there are tens of thousands of clones, with around 89% seen only once. Roughly 1.2% of the sample rests with the top ten. Sequenced material: peripheral blood. The receptors stem from an older woman with acute or convalescent COVID-19.

V usage is TRBV5-1 and J usage is TRBJ2-6; D is possibly TRBD2 (5 bases). Germline V gene lookup returns CDR1 SGHRS and CDR2 YFSETQ. V was shortened by 4 bases and J by 2 bases, with 16 bases between the two germline ends. The CDR3 consists of 17 residues. In nucleotides, the CDR3 is TGCGCCAGCAGCGAACTACCCCGAGGGACTGGGGCCAACGTCCTGACTTTC. Protein product: CASSELPRGTGANVLTF.

The chain carries TRBV5-1 and TRBJ1-2; D is unclear. The CDR3 consists of 14 residues. The ends were cut back, 2 bases at V and 0 bases at J, with 8 bases in the middle. Germline assignment: CDR1 SGHRS and CDR2 YFSETQ. The CDR3 here is CASSLPGTNYGYTF. DNA of the CDR3: TGCGCCAGCAGCTTACCGGGTACTAACTATGGCTACACCTTC.

The chain links TRBV15 to TRBJ2-5; D remains ambiguous. V was trimmed by 0 bases and J by 2 bases, leaving 7 bases between them. CDR1 is LNHNV and CDR2 is YYDKDF in the germline V gene (reference sequence). CDR3 length equals 14 residues. The CDR3 loop reads CATSRDTVQETQYF. The CDR3 nucleotides read TGTGCCACCAGCAGAGATACAGTTCAAGAGACCCAGTACTTC.

J is TRBJ2-3 and V is TRBV29-1; a weak D match, TRBD1 (6 bases). Germline V CDR1 and CDR2: SQVTM, ANQGSEA. The length of the CDR3 is 18 residues. V shed 0 bases and J shed 2 bases, with 21 bases lying between them. CDR3 protein: CSVEDWPRDTLVTDTQYF. The CDR3 coding sequence is TGCAGCGTTGAAGATTGGCCCCGGGACACTCTAGTCACAGATACGCAGTATTTT.

V usage is TRBV2 and J usage is TRBJ2-3, with 8 bases identical to TRBD1. Trimming cost V 5 bases and J 6 bases; bases outside gene matches: 7. The CDR3 has 14 amino acids. CDR1 is SNHLY, CDR2 FYNNEI, per germline. Here the CDR3 reads CASSFRTGRDTQYF. The CDR3 nucleotides are TGTGCCAGCAGTTTCCGGACAGGGCGGGATACGCAGTATTTT.

The chain uses TRBV6-2 or TRBV6-3 and TRBJ2-7; D call uncertain. Germline V gene lookup returns CDR1 MNHEY and CDR2 SVGEGT. The CDR3 spans 13 residues. Trimming cost V 2 bases and J 4 bases, with 9 bases left between them. This chain's CDR3 is CASSYEAEYEQYV. In nucleotides, the CDR3 is TGTGCCAGCAGTTACGAGGCAGAGTACGAGCAGTACGTC.

This chain links TRBV7-7 with TRBJ2-1; 8 bases agree with TRBD2. Germline CDR1 is SSHAT and CDR2 is FNYEAQ (reference sequence). This CDR3 has 15 residues. J lost 9 bases, V lost 1 base, and 8 bases had no gene match. The CDR3 region has the DNA TGTGCCAGCAGCTTAGTGGCGGGAGGCCGAGGTGAGCAGTTCTTC. This sequence encodes CASSLVAGGRGEQFF. Combining the CDR3 with reference TRBV7-7 and TRBJ2-1 gives the whole variable domain GAGVSQSPRYKVTKRGQDVTLRCDPISSHATLYWYQQALGQGPEFLTYFNYEAQPDKSGLPSDRFSAERPEGSISTLTIQRTEQRDSAMYRCASSLVAGGRGEQFFGPGTRLTVL.

The chain uses TRBV24-1 and TRBJ2-5, with 9 nucleotides matching TRBD1. After removal of 4 bases from V and 2 bases from J, the junction contained 4 bases not matched to a gene. CDR1 and CDR2 from the germline V gene are KGHDR and SFDVKD. The CDR3 spans 15 residues. This CDR3 is CATSELTGGQETQYF. The CDR3 DNA reads TGTGCCACCAGTGAGCTGACAGGGGGGCAAGAGACCCAGTACTTC.

A single count supports this clone. The chain links TRBV9 to TRBJ2-2, with 7 bases fitting TRBD2. Germline CDR1 is SGDLS and CDR2 is YYNGEE. After removal of 4 bases from V and 8 bases from J, the junction contained 17 bases not matched to a gene. This CDR3 comprises 17 residues. This CDR3 is CASSSPAASGWGGELFF. The CDR3 bases are TGTGCCAGCAGCTCACCCGCAGCTAGCGGTTGGGGGGGGGAGCTGTTTTTT.

This sequence joins TRBV11-2 and TRBJ2-7; tentatively, D is TRBD2 (5 bases). In germline, CDR1 is SGHAT, CDR2 FQNNGV. Deletions cut 5 bases from V and 0 bases from J, with 11 bases between. This CDR3 has 14 residues. This CDR3 is CASSQGLGSYEQYV. The CDR3 DNA reads TGTGCCAGCAGCCAAGGACTGGGCTCCTACGAGCAGTACGTC.

The V call is TRBV18, the J call TRBJ2-7, with TRBD1 matching over 7 bases. The germline V gene has CDR1 KGHSH and CDR2 LQKENI. There are 14 residues in the CDR3. With V trimmed by 2 bases and J by 0 bases, 1 base remained unmatched. CDR3 amino acids: CASSPGTDSYEQYV. CDR3 coding DNA: TGTGCCAGCTCACCAGGGACAGACTCCTACGAGCAGTACGTC.

The V and J genes are TRBV6-5 and TRBJ1-4; 8 bases match TRBD1. The CDR3 is made up of 12 amino acids. Trimming cost V 2 bases and J 12 bases; bases outside gene matches: 2. Germline V gene data show CDR1 as MNHEY and CDR2 as SVGAGI. CDR3 residues: CASSYGQGQLFF. Written as DNA, the CDR3 is TGTGCCAGCAGTTACGGACAGGGCCAACTGTTTTTT.

This clone was seen once. The gene calls are TRBV7-2 and TRBJ2-3, with 9 nucleotides matching TRBD2. This CDR3 is built from 14 residues. The V segment lost 6 bases and the J segment 2 bases; nucleotides outside the gene matches: 3. Per germline, CDR1 SGHTA and CDR2 FQGNSA. CDR3 residues: CASRIAGVTDTQYF. Here the CDR3 DNA reads TGTGCCAGCAGGATAGCGGGAGTCACAGATACGCAGTATTTT.

The gene calls are TRBV5-1 and TRBJ1-1; 8 bases match TRBD1. The junction had 4 bases not matched to a gene; V was cut back by 5 bases and J by 1 base. CDR1 is SGHRS and CDR2 is YFSETQ in the germline V gene. The CDR3 is made up of 14 amino acids. The CDR3 DNA is TGCGCCAGCAGATTCGGACAGGGGAACACTGAAGCTTTCTTT. Translating gives CASRFGQGNTEAFF.

The gene calls are TRBV7-2 and TRBJ1-2; TRBD1 matches at 9 bases. J gave up 5 bases and V 5 bases, and 9 bases lay outside the gene matches. Germline CDR1 SGHTA, CDR2 FQGNSA. There are 15 residues in the CDR3. The CDR3 region has the DNA TGTGCCAGCAGCACCGGGACAGGGTCTAGGTATGGCTACACCTTC. The encoded protein is CASSTGTGSRYGYTF.

This chain uses TRBV9 with TRBJ1-4, with D hard to call. The germline V gene encodes CDR1 SGDLS and CDR2 YYNGEE. Trimming took off 0 bases at V and 8 bases at J, with 11 bases between the two ends. The CDR3 spans 14 residues. This CDR3 is CASSVAGSEEKLFF. The CDR3 coding sequence is TGTGCCAGCAGCGTAGCAGGCAGTGAGGAAAAACTGTTTTTT.

A single count supports this clone. The rearrangement joins TRBV5-8 to TRBJ1-1, with D perhaps TRBD1 (5 bases). This CDR3 has 15 amino acids. V shed 4 bases and J shed 0 bases, with 13 bases lying between them. Per the germline V gene, CDR1 is SGHTS and CDR2 is YDEGEE. CDR3: CASSLRQIMNTEAFF. The CDR3 DNA reads as TGTGCCAGCAGCCTCCGACAGATAATGAACACTGAAGCTTTCTTT.